Below are 29 T cell receptor beta chains sequenced from a single sample in a study of blood T cell repertoires in COVID-19. Here immunoSEQ multiplex PCR was the method, and the copy in TCRdb shows in-frame clones only, minus some. The data show approximately 170,000 clones, around 89% seen once. The material sequenced was peripheral blood. The receptors stem from a man aged 55 to 70 with acute or convalescent COVID-19.

The genes are TRBV10-3 and TRBJ1-5, with 7 bases aligning to TRBD1. Unmatched junction bases numbered 15, after V lost 2 bases and J lost 5 bases. The CDR3 is 18 residues long. Germline CDR1 is ENHRY and CDR2 is SYGVKD. The CDR3, as DNA: TGTGCCATCAGTGAGCCTCCTGGGAGACAGGGAGGAGATCAGCCCCAGCATTTT. Protein: CAISEPPGRQGGDQPQHF.

V gene TRBV7-2 combines with J gene TRBJ2-2; the D gene is possibly TRBD1 (6 bases). Germline CDR1 SGHTA, CDR2 FQGNSA. The CDR3 loop spans 15 amino acids. V gave up 1 base and J gave up 3 bases, with 9 bases separating them. CDR3 protein: CASSLGGPHTGELFF. For the CDR3, the DNA is TGTGCCAGCAGCTTAGGGGGGCCACACACCGGGGAGCTGTTTTTT.

The V gene is TRBV7-3, the J gene TRBJ1-1; perhaps TRBD1 as D (6 bases). The length of the CDR3 is 13 residues. The V end was cut by 5 bases, the J end by 5 bases, with 12 bases between. Per the germline V gene, CDR1 is SGHTA and CDR2 is FQGTGA. CDR3 DNA sequence: TGTGCCAGCAGCCGTACCAGGGGAACTGAAGCTTTCTTT. Protein sequence: CASSRTRGTEAFF.

The chain is built from TRBV9 and TRBJ2-7, with D uncertain. Trimming removed 0 bases from V and 3 bases from J, with 10 bases in between. The length of the CDR3 is 14 residues. Germline loops: CDR1 SGDLS, CDR2 YYNGEE. The CDR3 is CASSVGNLDYEQYF. In nucleotides, the CDR3 is TGTGCCAGCAGCGTAGGTAACCTAGACTACGAGCAGTACTTC.

The V and J genes are TRBV2 and TRBJ2-7, with TRBD1 as a possible D gene (5 bases). The CDR3 is 12 residues long. Trimming removed 7 bases from V and 4 bases from J, with 11 bases in between. The germline gives CDR1 SNHLY, CDR2 FYNNEI. The CDR3 bases are TGTGCCAGCAAGGGTGCAGGGTACGAGCAGTACTTC. It is translated as CASKGAGYEQYF.

This chain uses TRBV7-3 with TRBJ1-1; maybe TRBD1 (6 bases). Trimming took off 2 bases at V and 0 bases at J, with 7 bases between the two ends. Germline V lookup: CDR1 SGHTA, CDR2 FQGTGA. The CDR3 covers 14 residues. CDR3 in DNA: TGTGCCAGCAGCTTAGGGACACTGAACACTGAAGCTTTCTTT. It encodes CASSLGTLNTEAFF.

This rearrangement joins TRBV11-2 to TRBJ1-2; weak D call: TRBD1 (6 bases). The CDR3 length is 13 residues. Germline values: CDR1 SGHAT, CDR2 FQNNGV. V was clipped by 3 bases and J by 4 bases, with 9 bases between them. CDR3 in DNA: TGTGCCAGCAGCTTGGGGACACCCTATGGCTACACCTTC. Translation gives CASSLGTPYGYTF.

This chain links TRBV18 with TRBJ2-2; D is undetermined. This CDR3 spans 15 amino acids. Trimming cost V 3 bases and J 5 bases, with 13 bases left between them. Looked up from germline, CDR1 is KGHSH and CDR2 is LQKENI. DNA for the CDR3: TGTGCCAGCTCACCTTTACCCAGCAGGACCGGGGAGCTGTTTTTT. It yields the protein CASSPLPSRTGELFF. Filled out from reference TRBV18 and TRBJ2-2, the complete variable domain reads NAGVMQNPRHLVRRRGQEARLRCSPMKGHSHVYWYRQLPEEGLKFMVYLQKENIIDESGMPKERFSAEFPKEGPSILRIQQVVRGDSAAYFCASSPLPSRTGELFFGEGSRLTVL.

This clone turned up a few times. The CDR3 region is CASSFKPRGINYGYTF. CDR3 bases: TGTGCCAGCAGTTTCAAACCCCGGGGGATAAACTATGGCTACACCTTC. The chain employs TRBV27 and TRBJ1-2, with D perhaps TRBD1 (5 bases). Germline assignment: CDR1 MNHEY and CDR2 SMNVEV (reference sequence). The CDR3 consists of 16 residues. The V end lost 3 bases, the J end lost 2 bases, and 16 bases lay between the germline ends.

V is TRBV12-3 or TRBV12-4 and J is TRBJ2-7; 7 bases fit TRBD2. The CDR3 contains 13 residues. J gave up 8 bases and V 5 bases, and 9 bases lay outside the gene matches. The CDR3 DNA reads TGTGCCAGCAGTCGGGGGACTATTTTTCAGCAGTACGTC. Protein: CASSRGTIFQQYV.

This chain uses TRBV29-1 with TRBJ1-1, with D unclear. CDR1 SQVTM and CDR2 ANQGSEA come from the germline V gene. CDR3 length equals 12 residues. Trimming removed 7 bases at V and 5 bases at J, with 14 bases between. Here the CDR3 DNA reads TGCAGCGCCCTGCCTACCGGGACTGAAGCTTTCTTT. Translation: CSALPTGTEAFF.

The V call is TRBV19, the J call TRBJ2-6; D is ambiguous. Germline CDR1 LNHDA, CDR2 SQIVND (reference sequence). The CDR3 extends over 14 amino acids. Trimming removed 5 bases from V and 0 bases from J, with 5 bases in between. The CDR3 spells CASSVHSGANVLTF. DNA of the CDR3: TGTGCCAGTAGTGTCCACTCTGGGGCCAACGTCCTGACTTTC.

This chain uses TRBV15 with TRBJ1-1, with D perhaps matching TRBD1 (5 bases). V dropped 0 bases and J dropped 1 base, with 6 bases sitting between them. CDR3 size: 14 residues. The germline V gene encodes CDR1 LNHNV and CDR2 YYDKDF (reference sequence). The chain's CDR3 is CATSRDRANTEAFF. CDR3 coding DNA: TGTGCCACCAGCAGAGACAGGGCGAACACTGAAGCTTTCTTT.

This clone appeared once. This chain uses TRBV6-2 or TRBV6-3 with TRBJ2-1; the D is unclear. The CDR3 extends over 15 amino acids. Trimming took off 6 bases at V and 0 bases at J, with 12 bases between the two ends. Germline V CDR1 and CDR2: MNHEY, SVGEGT. The CDR3 region has the DNA TGTGCCAGCAGCCCCTTAAGGAGCTCCTACAATGAGCAGTTCTTC. This codes for CASSPLRSSYNEQFF.

This chain links TRBV5-5 with TRBJ1-1; D is ambiguous. Germline CDR1 and CDR2: SGHKS and YYEKEE (reference sequence). V shed 4 bases and J shed 8 bases, with 15 bases lying between them. The CDR3 length is 13 residues. The CDR3 region has the DNA TGTGCCAGCAGCGGTAATATTGGCGGCGAAGCTTTCTTT. Its protein is CASSGNIGGEAFF.

The chain links TRBV5-4 to TRBJ2-5; 7 bases agree with TRBD2. V shed 5 bases and J 5 bases; nucleotides not matched to a gene: 9. This CDR3 is built from 14 residues. The germline V gene encodes CDR1 SGHNT and CDR2 YYREEE (reference sequence). The CDR3 region has the DNA TGTGCCAGCAGTGGGGGAGGGGTCCACGAGACCCAGTACTTC. It translates to CASSGGGVHETQYF. Full variable domain (remainder filled in from reference TRBV5-4 and TRBJ2-5): ETGVTQSPTHLIKTRGQQVTLRCSSQSGHNTVSWYQQALGQGPQFIFQYYREEENGRGNFPPRFSGLQFPNYSSELNVNALELDDSALYLCASSGGGVHETQYFGPGTRLLVL.

CDR3 sequence reads: CASSLTGPEQYV. DNA of the CDR3: TGTGCCAGCAGCTTAACAGGGCCCGAGCAGTACGTC. The chain uses TRBV11-2 and TRBJ2-7; D is perhaps TRBD1 (6 bases). Trimming cost V 2 bases and J 6 bases, with 8 bases left between them. The germline gives CDR1 SGHAT, CDR2 FQNNGV. The CDR3 consists of 12 residues.

J is TRBJ2-3 and V is TRBV11-3, with D perhaps matching TRBD2 (7 bases). CDR3 size: 15 residues. The V and J ends lost 5 bases and 3 bases respectively, with 15 bases between them. From germline, CDR1 is SGHNT and CDR2 YENEEA. The CDR3 reads CASSPGGGRTDTQYF. The DNA of the CDR3 is TGTGCCAGCAGCCCTGGGGGGGGGCGAACAGATACGCAGTATTTT.

V and J are TRBV10-1 and TRBJ1-4, with 8 bases identical to TRBD1. The CDR3 is made up of 15 amino acids. CDR1 is WNHNN and CDR2 is SYGVQD in the germline V gene (reference sequence). After removal of 0 bases from V and 5 bases from J, the junction contained 2 bases not matched to a gene. The DNA for the CDR3 is TGCGCCAGCAGTGAGTCGGGACAGGCAAATGAAAAACTGTTTTTT. This encodes CASSESGQANEKLFF.

V is TRBV6-5 and J is TRBJ1-2; 11 bases are shared with TRBD1. CDR3 length: 13 residues. The ends lost 8 bases at V and 5 bases at J; junction bases unmatched: 4. Germline V gene sequence: CDR1 MNHEY, CDR2 SVGAGI. CDR3 sequence reads: CASADRGPYGYTF. CDR3 sequence (DNA): TGTGCCAGCGCGGACAGGGGGCCATATGGCTACACCTTC.

The rearrangement links TRBV7-9 to TRBJ2-1; TRBD2 matches 13 bases. Germline values: CDR1 SEHNR, CDR2 FQNEAQ (reference sequence). The CDR3 spans 16 residues. The J segment lost 10 bases and the V segment lost 3 bases, leaving 9 bases of the junction unmatched. The CDR3 loop reads CASSFRGLAGWGEQFF. CDR3 DNA sequence: TGTGCCAGCAGCTTCCGGGGACTAGCGGGATGGGGGGAGCAGTTCTTC.

J is TRBJ1-5 and V is TRBV19; 9 bases line up with TRBD1. The CDR3 runs 17 residues. V lost 4 bases to trimming and J lost 4 bases; unmatched junction nucleotides: 11. CDR1 is LNHDA, CDR2 SQIVND, per germline (reference sequence). CDR3 sequence: CASSTMDRGVGNQPQHF. Here the CDR3 DNA reads TGTGCCAGTAGTACAATGGACAGGGGAGTGGGTAATCAGCCCCAGCATTTT. Complete variable domain (other parts from reference TRBV19 and TRBJ1-5): DGGITQSPKYLFRKEGQNVTLSCEQNLNHDAMYWYRQDPGQGLRLIYYSQIVNDFQKGDIAEGYSVSREKKESFPLTVTSAQKNPTAFYLCASSTMDRGVGNQPQHFGDGTRLSIL.

This chain uses TRBV2 with TRBJ1-2; 7 bases are a match to TRBD1. This CDR3 spans 13 amino acids. Germline CDR1 reads SNHLY; CDR2 reads FYNNEI. V gave up 7 bases and J gave up 7 bases; unmatched junction bases: 9. The CDR3 protein is CASNIGGAFGYTF. As DNA, the CDR3 is TGTGCCAGCAATATAGGGGGCGCGTTTGGCTACACCTTC.

This rearrangement joins TRBV5-1 to TRBJ2-2; D might be TRBD1 (5 bases). The length of the CDR3 is 13 residues. The germline gives CDR1 SGHRS, CDR2 YFSETQ. Trimming removed 6 bases from V and 6 bases from J, with 12 bases in between. Here the CDR3 DNA reads TGCGCCAGCACCCTCGAAGGGGCCGGGGAGCTGTTTTTT. Translating gives CASTLEGAGELFF.

The chain combines TRBV5-5 with TRBJ2-1; TRBD2 matches 14 bases. The germline gives CDR1 SGHKS, CDR2 YYEKEE (reference sequence). The J segment lost 8 bases and the V segment lost 4 bases, leaving 8 bases of the junction unmatched. The CDR3 extends over 16 amino acids. CDR3 in DNA: TGTGCCAGCAGCCCGGGGACTAGCGGGAGAGGAGATGAGCAGTTCTTC. Protein: CASSPGTSGRGDEQFF.

The genes are TRBV29-1 and TRBJ1-4; the D gene is possibly TRBD1 (6 bases). Germline-derived CDR1 and CDR2 are SQVTM and ANQGSEA. Trimming removed 7 bases at V and 3 bases at J, with 12 bases between. This CDR3 region has 13 residues. CDR3 bases: TGCAGCGCTACGTCAGGGGCTAATGAAAAACTGTTTTTT. It is translated as CSATSGANEKLFF.

This chain links TRBV30 with TRBJ1-2; possibly TRBD1 for D (5 bases). Trimming shortened V by 3 bases and J by 0 bases, and 11 bases separated the two germline ends. CDR1 is GTSNPN, CDR2 SVGIG, per germline (reference sequence). CDR3 length equals 14 residues. CDR3 residues: CAWSLSGANYGYTF. The CDR3 region has the DNA TGTGCCTGGAGCCTATCGGGGGCTAACTATGGCTACACCTTC.

This rearrangement joins TRBV11-3 to TRBJ2-5; 10 bases match TRBD1. The CDR3 has 16 residues. Germline loops: CDR1 SGHNT, CDR2 YENEEA. The J segment lost 2 bases and the V segment lost 4 bases, leaving 7 bases of the junction unmatched. CDR3 nucleotides: TGTGCCAGCAGCTCCTACCGGGACAGGGGACAAGAGACCCAGTACTTC. This codes for CASSSYRDRGQETQYF.

This chain links TRBV5-1 with TRBJ1-2; the match to TRBD1 covers 7 bases. The CDR3 totals 15 residues. Trimming removed 0 bases from V and 1 base from J; junction bases left unmatched: 3. Germline V lookup: CDR1 SGHRS, CDR2 YFSETQ. CDR3 sequence (DNA): TGCGCCAGCAGCTTGGGGCAGGGGGTTAACTATGGCTACACCTTC. Amino acids: CASSLGQGVNYGYTF.